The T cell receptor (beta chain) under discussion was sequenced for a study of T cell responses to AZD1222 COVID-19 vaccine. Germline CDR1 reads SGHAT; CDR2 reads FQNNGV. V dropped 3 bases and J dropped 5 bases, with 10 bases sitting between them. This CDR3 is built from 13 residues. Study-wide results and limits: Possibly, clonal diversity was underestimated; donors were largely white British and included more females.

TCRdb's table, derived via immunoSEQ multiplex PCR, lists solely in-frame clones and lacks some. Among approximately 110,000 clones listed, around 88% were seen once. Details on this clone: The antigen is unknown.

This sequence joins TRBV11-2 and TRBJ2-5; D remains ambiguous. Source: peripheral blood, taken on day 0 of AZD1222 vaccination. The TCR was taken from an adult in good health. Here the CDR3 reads CASSFPMGETQYF. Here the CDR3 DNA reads TGTGCCAGCAGCTTCCCCATGGGGGAGACCCAGTACTTC.